This TCR beta chain was identified in a study of siplizumab effects on memory and regulatory T cells. The study, taken as a whole, reports: Reactions containing siplizumab showed mappable alloreactive CD4+ clones averaging roughly 66% Treg-derived, versus roughly 25% in controls. Roughly 80-97% of proliferating CD4+ or CD8+ clones defied assignment to a naive or memory phenotype.

The trim removed 9 bases at V and 2 bases at J, leaving 5 bases unmatched. CDR3 length: 13 residues. Germline V lookup: CDR1 LNHDA, CDR2 SQIVND (reference sequence). Of note for this clone: Its specificity is not known.

Roughly 100,000 TCR templates were assayed per sample. Sequencing used immunoSEQ multiplex PCR; TCRdb keeps in-frame clones, though not all of them. The sample includes 87,000 or so clones, about 94% of them seen just once. The clonotype comes from a human donor in good health. The source material was non-Treg CD4+ T cells sorted from blood. The rearrangement uses TRBV19 and TRBJ2-3; 7 bases are a match to TRBD1. The CDR3: CASRQGTTDTQYF. The CDR3 bases are TGTGCCAGCCGACAGGGAACCACAGATACGCAGTATTTT.